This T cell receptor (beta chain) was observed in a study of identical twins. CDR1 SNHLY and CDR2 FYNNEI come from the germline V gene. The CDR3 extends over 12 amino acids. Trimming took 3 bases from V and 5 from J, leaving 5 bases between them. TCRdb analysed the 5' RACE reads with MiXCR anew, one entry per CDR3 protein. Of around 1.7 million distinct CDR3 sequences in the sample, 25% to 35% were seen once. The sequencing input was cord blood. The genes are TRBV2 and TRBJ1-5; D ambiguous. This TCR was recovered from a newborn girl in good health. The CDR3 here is CASSDEYQPQHF. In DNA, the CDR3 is TGTGCCAGCAGTGACGAGTATCAGCCCCAGCATTTT. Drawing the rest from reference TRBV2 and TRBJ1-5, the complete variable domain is EPEVTQTPSHQVTQMGQEVILRCVPISNHLYFYWYRQILGQKVEFLVSFYNNEISEKSEIFDDQFSVERPDGSNFTLKIRSTKLEDSAMYFCASSDEYQPQHFGDGTRLSIL.